A selection of T cell receptor beta chains follows, all from one sample in a study of spatial heterogeneity in lung cancer. TCRdb fed the 5' RACE reads into MiXCR, producing one record per CDR3 protein. The sample has some 21,000 distinct CDR3 sequences; about 6% are singletons. The sample here was lung tumor tissue, taken at surgery. Every receptor here comes from a male donor with early-stage non-small cell lung cancer. The CDR3 runs from the conserved cysteine through the conserved F or W. Each record gives: clone size, V gene, J gene, D gene, CDR3 DNA, CDR3 protein. D genes are given only for firm matches. Only part of the rows carry a size: once, few, many, or a class if the clone is expanded.

many	TRBV11-3	TRBJ2-1	.	TGTGCCAGCAGCTTAGCTGGGACACAGGGCAATGAGCAGTTCTTC	CASSLAGTQGNEQFF
.	TRBV28	TRBJ2-5	TRBD1	TGTGCCAGCCTCGGACAGGGAGGAGAGACCCAGTACTTC	CASLGQGGETQYF
many	TRBV14	TRBJ2-4	TRBD1	TGTGCCAGCAGCCAAGGCCTACCGGGACAGAGAGCCAAAAACATTCAGTACTTC	CASSQGLPGQRAKNIQYF
many	TRBV7-6	TRBJ2-2	.	TGTGCCAGCAGCGCCGTAGAATTCAACACCGGGGAGCTGTTTTTT	CASSAVEFNTGELFF
many	TRBV7-8	TRBJ1-5	.	TGTGCCAGCAGCTTAGTGGACAATCAGCCCCAGCATTTT	CASSLVDNQPQHF
.	TRBV4-3	TRBJ2-1	.	TGCGCCAGCAGCCAAGATAACGGGATTAATGAGCAGTTCTTC	CASSQDNGINEQFF
many	TRBV18	TRBJ2-1	.	TGTGCCAGCTCACCCGCCGAGGCCGACAACAATGAGCAGTTCTTC	CASSPAEADNNEQFF
many	TRBV20-1	TRBJ2-2	TRBD2	TGCAGTGGATTGCGGGAGGGGGAGCTGTTTTTT	CSGLREGELFF
many	TRBV28	TRBJ2-1	.	TGTGCCAGCAGCCGTCTTTGGGAGCAGTTCTTC	CASSRLWEQFF
many	TRBV20-1	TRBJ2-1	TRBD2	TGCAGTGCCCGGACTAGCGGGATCGGTGAGCAGTTCTTC	CSARTSGIGEQFF
many	TRBV5-5	TRBJ2-6	.	TGTGCCAGCAGCCTAGGACAGCTCTCTGGGGCCAACGTCCTGACTTTC	CASSLGQLSGANVLTF
many	TRBV28	TRBJ1-6	.	TGTGCCAGCAGGTACCTGGCCACCTATAATTCACCCCTCCACTTT	CASRYLATYNSPLHF
many	TRBV5-1	TRBJ2-5	.	TGCGCCAGCAGCTTGGGAGGGGCCCTCGAGACCCAGTACTTC	CASSLGGALETQYF
many	TRBV27	TRBJ1-6	TRBD1	TGTGCCAGCAGGTCGGGAGGGGGCCGTTCACCCCTCCACTTT	CASRSGGGRSPLHF
many	TRBV28	TRBJ2-5	.	TGTGCCAGCAGTGATAAGACCCAGTACTTC	CASSDKTQYF
many	TRBV7-2	TRBJ1-2	TRBD1	TGTGCCAGCAGCTTAGCCACAGGGGCGTATAACTATGGCTACACCTTC	CASSLATGAYNYGYTF
.	TRBV18	TRBJ1-4	.	TGTGCCAGCTCACCTCTCAGGGATCGGGCTAATGAAAAACTGTTTTTT	CASSPLRDRANEKLFF
many	TRBV6-1	TRBJ2-1	TRBD2	TGTGCCAGCAGTGGGACTAGCGGGGGGGCCGTGGTTGAGCAGTTCTTC	CASSGTSGGAVVEQFF
many	TRBV27	TRBJ1-1	.	TGTGCCAGCAGTTCCCTGACAGGTCTGACCGTACGATCGAACACTGAAGCTTTCTTT	CASSSLTGLTVRSNTEAFF
many	TRBV28	TRBJ2-7	TRBD2	TGTGCCAGCAGTTTAGTCTCCTCTAGTTTTAGCGGGAGGGGGTCGCAGTACTTC	CASSLVSSSFSGRGSQYF
many	TRBV7-9	TRBJ2-1	TRBD1	TGTGCCAGCAGCACGGACAGGGCCATCTCGAGGGAGCAGTTCTTC	CASSTDRAISREQFF
many	TRBV2	TRBJ2-1	.	TGTGCCAGCAGTGGTGGAGGTGTCGGCGGTGAGCAGTTCTTC	CASSGGGVGGEQFF
many	TRBV2	TRBJ2-1	.	TGTGCCAGCAGTCGGCAGATGAGCTCCTACAATGAGCAGTTCTTC	CASSRQMSSYNEQFF
medium-sized	TRBV7-2	TRBJ1-2	.	TGTGCCAGCAGCTTATTGCAGGGGAAGATAGCTGGCTACACCTTC	CASSLLQGKIAGYTF
many	TRBV27	TRBJ2-7	.	TGTGCCAGCAGTTCCCTCGTCTCCTACGAGCAGTACTTC	CASSSLVSYEQYF
.	TRBV18	TRBJ1-5	TRBD1	TGTGCCAGCTCCCCCGGACAGGCTATCAATCAGCCCCAGCATTTT	CASSPGQAINQPQHF
many	TRBV28	TRBJ1-2	.	TGTGCCAGCAGTTTATCATCTCACAAGGCCCTCAGCTACACCTTC	CASSLSSHKALSYTF
.	TRBV12-3/TRBV12-4	TRBJ1-1	.	TGTGCCAGCAGTTCCCCGGGGATGAACACTGAAGCTTTCTTT	CASSSPGMNTEAFF
many	TRBV15	TRBJ2-3	TRBD1	TGTGCCACCAGCAGAGATGGGACAGGTTCAGGAGATACGCAGTATTTT	CATSRDGTGSGDTQYF
.	TRBV6-2/TRBV6-3	TRBJ2-5	.	TGTGCCAGCAGCCCTGGATCTTCACTAGGAGAGACCCAGTACTTC	CASSPGSSLGETQYF
.	TRBV7-3	TRBJ2-1	.	TGTGCCAGCAGCTCCATTCCAGCCGACAATGAGCAGTTCTTC	CASSSIPADNEQFF
many	TRBV28	TRBJ2-1	TRBD2	TGTGCCAGCAGTTTGTCATACAGATTAGTAGCGGGAGGGTACAATGAGCAGTTCTTC	CASSLSYRLVAGGYNEQFF
medium-sized	TRBV12-3/TRBV12-4	TRBJ2-2	.	TGTGCCAGCAAGGATTGGGGGACCATAAGCACCGGGGAGCTGTTTTTT	CASKDWGTISTGELFF
.	TRBV11-2	TRBJ1-1	.	TGTGCCAGCAGCTTAGACCATGGGTCCTCCGCGTGGGCTTTCTTT	CASSLDHGSSAWAFF
.	TRBV7-2	TRBJ2-7	.	TGTGCCAGCAGCCCCCGGGATAGCGGATTCGAGCAGTACTTC	CASSPRDSGFEQYF
few	TRBV7-2	TRBJ2-5	TRBD2	TGTGCCAGCAGCTCGACGGGACTAGCGGTTCTCCCACCGGAGACCCAGTACTTC	CASSSTGLAVLPPETQYF
many	TRBV5-5	TRBJ2-7	.	TGTGCCAGCAGCTTGTCTGGGGGCGTCTACGAGCAGTACTTC	CASSLSGGVYEQYF